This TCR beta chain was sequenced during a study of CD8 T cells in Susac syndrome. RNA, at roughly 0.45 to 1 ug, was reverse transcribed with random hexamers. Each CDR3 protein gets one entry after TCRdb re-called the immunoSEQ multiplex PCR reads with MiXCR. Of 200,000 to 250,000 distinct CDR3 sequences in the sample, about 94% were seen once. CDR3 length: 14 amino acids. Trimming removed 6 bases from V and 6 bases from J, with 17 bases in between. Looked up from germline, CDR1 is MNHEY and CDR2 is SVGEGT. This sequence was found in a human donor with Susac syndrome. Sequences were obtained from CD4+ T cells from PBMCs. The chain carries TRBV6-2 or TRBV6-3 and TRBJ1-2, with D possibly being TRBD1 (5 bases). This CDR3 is CASRGDQGVDGYTF. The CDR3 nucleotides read TGTGCCAGCAGGGGTGACCAGGGCGTAGATGGCTACACCTTC.